These T cell receptor beta chains were read from a single sample in a study of persistence of HIV-infected CD4 T cells. For these receptors, no antigen is known. This table comes from immunoSEQ multiplex PCR, and its TCRdb copy is limited to in-frame clones, with some not included. The table records roughly 25,000 clones, about 74% of them present only once. The material was CD4+ T cells sorted from PBMCs after roughly 19-hour stimulation, obtained from a patient who received antiretroviral therapy. The receptor set was obtained from an adult man with HIV who was CMV-seropositive. Each CDR3 is given with its conserved first and last residue. D genes are given only for firm matches. Clone size, where shown, is once, few, many, or a class for clones that have expanded.

V gene: TRBV19
J gene: TRBJ2-7
clone size: -
D gene: -
CDR3 protein: CASSIEKDSYEQYF
CDR3 DNA: TGTGCCAGTAGTATAGAAAAGGACTCCTACGAGCAGTACTTC

V gene: TRBV5-1
J gene: TRBJ2-4
clone size: -
D gene: -
CDR3 protein: CASSLKATGNIQYF
CDR3 DNA: TGCGCCAGCAGCTTGAAGGCAACAGGCAACATTCAGTACTTC

V gene: TRBV7-6
J gene: TRBJ2-7
clone size: -
D gene: TRBD2
CDR3 protein: CASSSGTRFYEQYF
CDR3 DNA: TGTGCCAGCAGCTCCGGGACTAGATTCTACGAGCAGTACTTC

V gene: TRBV7-2
J gene: TRBJ2-3
clone size: -
D gene: TRBD2
CDR3 protein: CASSQSGGLADTQYF
CDR3 DNA: TGTGCCAGCAGCCAATCGGGGGGACTAGCGGATACGCAGTATTTT

V gene: TRBV10-2
J gene: TRBJ2-7
clone size: -
D gene: TRBD1
CDR3 protein: CASRPGQSSYEQYF
CDR3 DNA: TGCGCCAGCAGACCGGGACAGAGCTCCTACGAGCAGTACTTC

V gene: TRBV5-5
J gene: TRBJ1-2
clone size: -
D gene: -
CDR3 protein: CASSLAGDGYTF
CDR3 DNA: TGTGCCAGCAGCTTGGCGGGAGATGGCTACACCTTC

V gene: TRBV12-3/TRBV12-4
J gene: TRBJ1-4
clone size: -
D gene: -
CDR3 protein: CASSSRVEKLFF
CDR3 DNA: TGTGCCAGCAGTTCCCGGGTGGAAAAACTGTTTTTT

V gene: TRBV30
J gene: TRBJ1-6
clone size: -
D gene: TRBD1
CDR3 protein: CAWSPGTGDYSPLHF
CDR3 DNA: TGTGCCTGGAGTCCCGGGACAGGGGACTATTCACCCCTCCACTTT

V gene: TRBV30
J gene: TRBJ1-6
clone size: -
D gene: TRBD1
CDR3 protein: CAWSSGTGGNSPLHF
CDR3 DNA: TGTGCCTGGAGTTCCGGGACAGGGGGTAATTCACCCCTCCACTTT

V gene: TRBV28
J gene: TRBJ2-7
clone size: few
D gene: -
CDR3 protein: CASSSGLAGEQYF
CDR3 DNA: TGTGCCAGCAGTTCGGGACTCGCCGGGGAGCAGTACTTC

V gene: TRBV28
J gene: TRBJ1-1
clone size: -
D gene: -
CDR3 protein: CASSRPGTNTEAFF
CDR3 DNA: TGTGCCAGCAGCCGACCCGGGACCAACACTGAAGCTTTCTTT

V gene: TRBV5-4
J gene: TRBJ2-7
clone size: -
D gene: -
CDR3 protein: CASSGGTSSYEQYF
CDR3 DNA: TGTGCCAGCAGCGGGGGTACTAGCTCCTACGAGCAGTACTTC

V gene: TRBV12-5
J gene: TRBJ1-5
clone size: -
D gene: -
CDR3 protein: CASARGGQPQHF
CDR3 DNA: TGTGCTAGTGCACGTGGCGGTCAGCCCCAGCATTTT

V gene: TRBV29-1
J gene: TRBJ1-2
clone size: few
D gene: -
CDR3 protein: CSVDNRRNGYTF
CDR3 DNA: TGCAGCGTTGATAACAGACGTAACGGCTACACCTTC

V gene: TRBV27
J gene: TRBJ1-3
clone size: -
D gene: -
CDR3 protein: CASSLAAGVGNTIYF
CDR3 DNA: TGTGCCAGCAGTTTAGCGGCAGGGGTAGGAAACACCATATATTTT

V gene: TRBV5-1
J gene: TRBJ1-5
clone size: -
D gene: -
CDR3 protein: CASSSNRGRDQPQHF
CDR3 DNA: TGCGCCAGCAGCTCCAACCGGGGTAGGGATCAGCCCCAGCATTTT

V gene: TRBV7-3
J gene: TRBJ2-2
clone size: -
D gene: -
CDR3 protein: CASSLRGGSNTGELFF
CDR3 DNA: TGTGCCAGCAGCTTAAGGGGTGGCAGTAACACCGGGGAGCTGTTTTTT

V gene: TRBV2
J gene: TRBJ2-7
clone size: -
D gene: TRBD1
CDR3 protein: CASRLQGRYEQYF
CDR3 DNA: TGTGCCAGCAGACTACAGGGGCGGTACGAGCAGTACTTC

V gene: TRBV4-1
J gene: TRBJ1-5
clone size: -
D gene: -
CDR3 protein: CASSSDTGNNQPQHF
CDR3 DNA: TGCGCCAGCAGTTCGGACACAGGGAACAATCAGCCCCAGCATTTT

V gene: TRBV19
J gene: TRBJ1-2
clone size: -
D gene: TRBD1
CDR3 protein: CASSPQSSDRGGGYGYTF
CDR3 DNA: TGTGCCAGTAGCCCCCAAAGCTCCGACAGAGGGGGCGGCTATGGCTACACCTTC

V gene: TRBV5-4
J gene: TRBJ2-3
clone size: -
D gene: -
CDR3 protein: CASSDGATSTDTQYF
CDR3 DNA: TGTGCCAGCAGCGACGGTGCTACTAGCACAGATACGCAGTATTTT

V gene: TRBV7-9
J gene: TRBJ2-3
clone size: -
D gene: TRBD2
CDR3 protein: CASSFSGGADTQYF
CDR3 DNA: TGTGCCAGCAGCTTTAGCGGGGGGGCGGATACGCAGTATTTT

V gene: TRBV5-1
J gene: TRBJ2-7
clone size: few
D gene: TRBD2
CDR3 protein: CASKLSGGTSYEQYF
CDR3 DNA: TGCGCCAGCAAGCTGTCGGGGGGGACCTCCTACGAGCAGTACTTC

V gene: TRBV6-5
J gene: TRBJ1-5
clone size: once
D gene: -
CDR3 protein: CASRRNREGNQPQHF
CDR3 DNA: TGTGCCAGCAGAAGAAACAGGGAGGGGAATCAGCCCCAGCATTTT

V gene: TRBV2
J gene: TRBJ1-5
clone size: few
D gene: TRBD1
CDR3 protein: CASRRGTAGANQPQHF
CDR3 DNA: TGTGCCAGCAGGAGAGGGACAGCGGGGGCCAATCAGCCCCAGCATTTT

V gene: TRBV6-5
J gene: TRBJ1-6
clone size: -
D gene: -
CDR3 protein: CASKVNFDNSPLHF
CDR3 DNA: TGTGCCAGCAAGGTTAATTTCGATAATTCACCCCTCCACTTT

V gene: TRBV10-2
J gene: TRBJ2-2
clone size: -
D gene: -
CDR3 protein: CASRQDRPGELFF
CDR3 DNA: TGCGCCAGCAGACAGGATCGTCCCGGGGAGCTGTTTTTT

V gene: TRBV28
J gene: TRBJ1-4
clone size: once
D gene: TRBD1
CDR3 protein: CASSLPQGAREKLFF
CDR3 DNA: TGTGCCAGCAGTTTACCCCAGGGGGCGCGGGAAAAACTGTTTTTT

V gene: TRBV10-1
J gene: TRBJ1-1
clone size: -
D gene: TRBD1
CDR3 protein: CASSDSRQGMFGNTEAFF
CDR3 DNA: TGCGCCAGCAGTGACTCCAGACAGGGAATGTTTGGGAACACTGAAGCTTTCTTT

V gene: TRBV5-1
J gene: TRBJ1-5
clone size: medium-sized
D gene: -
CDR3 protein: CASSLEAGARQPQHF
CDR3 DNA: TGCGCCAGCAGCTTGGAGGCAGGGGCGAGACAGCCCCAGCATTTT

V gene: TRBV18
J gene: TRBJ2-1
clone size: -
D gene: -
CDR3 protein: CANKMAGSANEQFF
CDR3 DNA: TGTGCCAACAAGATGGCAGGGTCGGCGAATGAGCAGTTCTTC

V gene: TRBV2
J gene: TRBJ2-5
clone size: -
D gene: TRBD2
CDR3 protein: CASSSGTSGGAETQYF
CDR3 DNA: TGTGCCAGCAGCTCCGGGACTAGCGGGGGAGCAGAGACCCAGTACTTC

V gene: TRBV29-1
J gene: TRBJ2-1
clone size: once
D gene: -
CDR3 protein: CSAVPTGYAEQFF
CDR3 DNA: TGCAGCGCTGTACCAACAGGGTATGCTGAGCAGTTCTTC

V gene: TRBV30
J gene: TRBJ1-1
clone size: once
D gene: TRBD1
CDR3 protein: CAWSKTGVHTEAFF
CDR3 DNA: TGTGCCTGGAGTAAGACAGGGGTTCACACTGAAGCTTTCTTT

V gene: TRBV2
J gene: TRBJ1-5
clone size: -
D gene: TRBD1
CDR3 protein: CASRPGQGAAQPQHF
CDR3 DNA: TGTGCCAGCAGACCGGGACAGGGGGCGGCTCAGCCCCAGCATTTT

V gene: TRBV27
J gene: TRBJ2-3
clone size: -
D gene: -
CDR3 protein: CASSSQRGSTDTQYF
CDR3 DNA: TGTGCCAGCAGTTCTCAACGGGGGAGCACAGATACGCAGTATTTT

V gene: TRBV6-1
J gene: TRBJ2-1
clone size: -
D gene: TRBD1
CDR3 protein: CASSERQGKNEQFF
CDR3 DNA: TGTGCCAGCAGTGAAAGACAGGGTAAGAATGAGCAGTTCTTC

V gene: TRBV11-2
J gene: TRBJ1-3
clone size: -
D gene: -
CDR3 protein: CASSSLRGDTIYF
CDR3 DNA: TGTGCCAGCAGCTCGCTCCGGGGGGACACCATATATTTT

V gene: TRBV3-1/TRBV3-2
J gene: TRBJ2-1
clone size: -
D gene: -
CDR3 protein: CASSHYLFGNEQFF
CDR3 DNA: TGTGCCAGCAGCCATTACTTATTTGGGAATGAGCAGTTCTTC

V gene: TRBV10-3
J gene: TRBJ1-1
clone size: -
D gene: -
CDR3 protein: CAITKQGGAEAFF
CDR3 DNA: TGTGCCATCACTAAACAGGGAGGAGCTGAAGCTTTCTTT